Presented here are 26 T cell receptor beta chains from one specimen sequenced in a study of blood T cell repertoires in COVID-19. Assay used: immunoSEQ multiplex PCR; TCRdb lists only in-frame clones, some missing. The data show about 200,000 clones, about 80% seen once. Material for sequencing was PBMCs or T cells enriched from blood (not recorded which). All receptors come from a woman in her fifties or sixties who had been exposed to COVID-19.

The chain recombines TRBV12-3 or TRBV12-4 with TRBJ1-5; perhaps TRBD1 as D (5 bases). The CDR3 has 13 residues. The V end was cut by 8 bases, the J end by 3 bases, with 11 bases between. The CDR3 coding sequence is TGTGCCAGCGGGAGGGGACCCAATCAGCCCCAGCATTTT. Translated, it gives CASGRGPNQPQHF.

This chain joins TRBV18 and TRBJ2-7; D perhaps matches TRBD2 (6 bases). CDR1 KGHSH and CDR2 LQKENI come from the germline V gene. This CDR3 has 14 residues. Trimming cost V 1 base and J 4 bases, with 11 bases left between them. The CDR3 is CASSPQGLTYEQYF. DNA of the CDR3: TGTGCCAGCTCACCACAGGGACTTACTTACGAGCAGTACTTC. Complete variable domain (other parts from reference TRBV18 and TRBJ2-7): NAGVMQNPRHLVRRRGQEARLRCSPMKGHSHVYWYRQLPEEGLKFMVYLQKENIIDESGMPKERFSAEFPKEGPSILRIQQVVRGDSAAYFCASSPQGLTYEQYFGPGTRLTVT.

The chain employs TRBV7-2 and TRBJ2-5; D uncertain. The V end was cut by 0 bases, the J end by 9 bases, with 11 bases between. The germline CDR1 and CDR2 sequences are SGHTA and FQGNSA. The CDR3 contains 13 residues. CDR3 bases: TGTGCCAGCAGCTTAGCTAGCTCCCCCGCCCAGTACTTC. It translates to CASSLASSPAQYF.

This sequence joins TRBV2 and TRBJ1-6; 7 bases are shared with TRBD1. This CDR3 has 14 amino acids. Trimming took 2 bases from V and 9 from J; bases not matched to a gene: 4. CDR1 and CDR2 (germline): SNHLY, FYNNEI. The CDR3 loop is CASSEKGGGSPLHF. In nucleotides, the CDR3 is TGTGCCAGCAGTGAAAAAGGGGGCGGTTCACCCCTCCACTTT.

This chain links TRBV20-1 with TRBJ2-7, with TRBD1 as a possible D gene (6 bases). The V gene's germline CDR1 is DFQATT and CDR2 SNEGSKA (reference sequence). Trimming took off 3 bases at V and 0 bases at J, with 12 bases between the two ends. This CDR3 is 14 amino acids long. In DNA, the CDR3 is TGCAGTGCTAGTCAGGGGTTGAGCTCCTACGAGCAGTACTTC. Protein sequence: CSASQGLSSYEQYF.

The chain has TRBV21-1 and TRBJ2-7; TRBD2, the D gene given by the table, was not confirmed from the DNA. TRBV21-1 is tagged as a pseudogene. The CDR3 is 11 amino acids. The chain's CDR3 is CASSNGCEQYF. In DNA form, the CDR3 reads TGTGCCAGCAGCAACGGGTGCGAGCAGTACTTC.

This chain links TRBV24-1 with TRBJ1-2; D remains unclear. V was shortened by 5 bases and J by 3 bases, with 9 bases between the two germline ends. CDR1 is KGHDR and CDR2 is SFDVKD in the germline V gene. This CDR3 contains 13 residues. The CDR3 sequence: CATSAQDYYGYTF. The CDR3 region has the DNA TGTGCCACCAGTGCGCAGGACTACTATGGCTACACCTTC.

This clone was seen a single time. Other DNA variants within this sample encode the same CDR3. This chain connects TRBV5-4 to TRBJ2-7; no reliable D call. The CDR3 length is 13 residues. Deletions cut 0 bases from V and 0 bases from J, with 4 bases between. The germline V gene encodes CDR1 SGHNT and CDR2 YYREEE (reference sequence). As DNA, the CDR3 is TGTGCCAGCAGCTTGGGCAGCTCCTACGAGCAGTACTTC. This sequence encodes CASSLGSSYEQYF.

This chain uses TRBV7-3 with TRBJ1-3; D remains ambiguous. CDR3 length: 16 amino acids. Per germline, CDR1 SGHTA and CDR2 FQGTGA. V shed 5 bases and J shed 0 bases, with 14 bases lying between them. CDR3 amino acids: CASSVMVHSSGNTIYF. The CDR3 DNA follows: TGTGCCAGCAGCGTAATGGTACACAGCTCTGGAAACACCATATATTTT.

The V call is TRBV30, the J call TRBJ1-4; D might be TRBD1 (5 bases). This CDR3 contains 13 residues. Trimming removed 1 base at V and 5 bases at J, with 8 bases between. Germline V gene lookup returns CDR1 GTSNPN and CDR2 SVGIG (reference sequence). This CDR3 reads CAWSGQLNEKLFF. For the CDR3, the DNA is TGTGCCTGGAGTGGACAGCTAAATGAAAAACTGTTTTTT.

The V gene is TRBV29-1, the J gene TRBJ2-4; 8 nucleotides align to TRBD1. V gave up 4 bases and J gave up 5 bases; unmatched junction bases: 4. Germline CDR1 and CDR2: SQVTM and ANQGSEA. The CDR3 has 13 amino acids. The CDR3 is CSVGRTGQNIQYF. The CDR3, as DNA: TGCAGCGTTGGAAGGACAGGGCAAAACATTCAGTACTTC. The full variable domain, rest sourced from reference TRBV29-1 and TRBJ2-4, is SAVISQKPSRDICQRGTSLTIQCQVDSQVTMMFWYRQQPGQSLTLIATANQGSEATYESGFVIDKFPISRPNLTFSTLTVSNMSPEDSSIYLCSVGRTGQNIQYFGAGTRLSVL.

This chain joins TRBV7-2 and TRBJ1-4, with 8 bases that match TRBD1. This CDR3 has 18 residues. Germline-derived CDR1 and CDR2 are SGHTA and FQGNSA. J lost 7 bases, V lost 1 base, and 14 bases had no gene match. The CDR3 nucleotides are TGTGCCAGCAGCTTAGGGAGGACAGGGTGGGTCTCAAGTGAAAAACTGTTTTTT. Translating gives CASSLGRTGWVSSEKLFF.

V gene TRBV6-5 combines with J gene TRBJ2-7; 11 bases map to TRBD1. V lost 4 bases and J lost 0; bases outside the gene matches: 5. Germline assignment: CDR1 MNHEY and CDR2 SVGAGI. The CDR3 runs to 16 residues. For the CDR3, the DNA is TGTGCCAGCAGTTTGAAGGGGACAGGGGGCTCCTACGAGCAGTACTTC. It translates to CASSLKGTGGSYEQYF.

The chain employs TRBV2 and TRBJ2-1, with 7 nucleotides matching TRBD2. The ends lost 6 bases at V and 4 bases at J; junction bases unmatched: 6. Germline lookup yields CDR1 SNHLY and CDR2 FYNNEI. The CDR3 is 14 residues long. CDR3 residues: CASRRLADYNEQFF. In DNA form, the CDR3 reads TGTGCCAGCAGGCGGCTAGCGGATTACAATGAGCAGTTCTTC.

The chain carries TRBV7-6 and TRBJ2-1; no clear D. This CDR3 has 14 residues. V lost 5 bases to trimming and J lost 8 bases, with 16 bases between them. In germline, CDR1 is SGHVS, CDR2 FNYEAQ. As DNA, the CDR3 is TGTGCCAGCAGCCGCCTCGCTAGTGTCCATGAGCAGTTCTTC. Protein: CASSRLASVHEQFF.

V gene TRBV2 combines with J gene TRBJ2-7; 9 bases are shared with TRBD2. This CDR3 is 14 amino acids long. The V segment lost 8 bases and the J segment 3 bases; nucleotides outside the gene matches: 8. The germline gives CDR1 SNHLY, CDR2 FYNNEI. The CDR3 nucleotides are TGTGCCAGCCGGGAGGCGGGGGGGCACTACGAGCAGTACTTC. Its translation: CASREAGGHYEQYF.

CDR3 nucleotides: TGTGCCTGGGGGGGCCCGGTACGGTCGCTCCACTTT. Its protein is CAWGGPVRSLHF. This chain connects TRBV30 to TRBJ1-6, with D possibly matching TRBD1 (6 bases). The CDR3 covers 12 residues. Germline V gene sequence: CDR1 GTSNPN, CDR2 SVGIG (reference sequence). Trimming cost V 5 bases and J 16 bases, with 18 bases left between them.

This CDR3 reads CAISGAGQKDNEQFF. The CDR3 DNA sequence: TGTGCCATCAGTGGGGCAGGACAGAAAGACAATGAGCAGTTCTTC. This chain joins TRBV10-3 and TRBJ2-1, with a weak D call TRBD1 (6 bases). The CDR3 has 15 amino acids. The V gene's germline CDR1 is ENHRY and CDR2 SYGVKD. The V end lost 4 bases, the J end lost 5 bases, and 15 bases lay between the germline ends.

This chain uses TRBV7-9 with TRBJ1-2, with 7 nucleotides matching TRBD1. J gave up 2 bases and V 5 bases, and 11 bases lay outside the gene matches. Germline assignment: CDR1 SEHNR and CDR2 FQNEAQ (reference sequence). The CDR3 totals 16 residues. DNA for the CDR3: TGTGCCAGCAGCGTACCCACGGACAGGATAAACTATGGCTACACCTTC. Its protein product is CASSVPTDRINYGYTF.

J is TRBJ2-1 and V is TRBV11-1, with a tentative D call TRBD2 (6 bases). Germline V CDR1 and CDR2: SGHAT, FQDESV (reference sequence). The CDR3 covers 14 residues. Trimming stripped 1 base from V and 7 bases from J, with 11 bases between. The CDR3 DNA follows: TGTGCCAGCAGCTTAGGGAGGGTTCAAAATGAGCAGTTCTTC. It specifies CASSLGRVQNEQFF.

The chain recombines TRBV28 with TRBJ2-7; 8 bases map to TRBD1. This CDR3 contains 11 residues. The V gene end was trimmed by 11 bases and the J gene end by 5 bases; junction bases not matched to a gene: 5. The V gene's germline CDR1 is MDHEN and CDR2 SYDVKM. The CDR3 here is CACNRGDEQYF. The CDR3 nucleotides read TGTGCCTGCAACAGGGGGGACGAGCAGTACTTC. The full variable domain, completed using reference TRBV28 and TRBJ2-7, is DVKVTQSSRYLVKRTGEKVFLECVQDMDHENMFWYRQDPGLGLRLIYFSYDVKMKEKGDIPEGYSVSREKKERFSLILESASTNQTSMYLCACNRGDEQYFGPGTRLTVT.

V and J are TRBV4-3 and TRBJ2-2; tentatively, D is TRBD2 (6 bases). CDR3 size: 15 residues. The germline V gene encodes CDR1 LGHNA and CDR2 YSLEER. The V end lost 4 bases, the J end lost 5 bases, and 14 bases lay between the germline ends. CDR3 DNA sequence: TGCGCCAGCAGCCCCCTGAAGGAGGGGACCGGGGAGCTGTTTTTT. Protein: CASSPLKEGTGELFF.

CDR3 residues: CASSSGRTGRKEQYF. CDR3 nucleotides: TGTGCCAGCAGCTCCGGTCGGACAGGACGAAAAGAGCAGTACTTC. The chain carries TRBV7-2 and TRBJ2-7; 7 bases fit TRBD1. V gave up 4 bases and J gave up 7 bases; unmatched junction bases: 13. Germline loops: CDR1 SGHTA, CDR2 FQGNSA. This CDR3 spans 15 amino acids.

The chain has TRBV12-3 or TRBV12-4 and TRBJ2-5; weak D call: TRBD1 (6 bases). Deletions cut 5 bases from V and 5 bases from J, with 12 bases between. The CDR3 runs 13 residues. CDR3 DNA: TGTGCCAGCAGTGCTACAGGGTTGGAGACCCAGTACTTC. Its translation: CASSATGLETQYF.

V and J are TRBV11-2 and TRBJ2-2, with D possibly being TRBD1 (7 bases). The CDR3 totals 15 residues. V lost 4 bases to trimming and J lost 5 bases, with 14 bases between them. Germline CDR1 reads SGHAT; CDR2 reads FQNNGV. Here the CDR3 reads CASSSRQGGTGELFF. The CDR3 region has the DNA TGTGCCAGCAGCTCGAGACAGGGAGGAACCGGGGAGCTGTTTTTT.

V gene TRBV29-1 combines with J gene TRBJ1-4; TRBD1 is a possible D gene (6 bases). CDR3 length: 13 amino acids. The germline CDR1 and CDR2 sequences are SQVTM and ANQGSEA. Trimming stripped 4 bases from V and 3 bases from J, with 9 bases between. CDR3 in DNA: TGCAGCGTTGGGGAGGGGGCTAATGAAAAACTGTTTTTT. Its translation: CSVGEGANEKLFF.